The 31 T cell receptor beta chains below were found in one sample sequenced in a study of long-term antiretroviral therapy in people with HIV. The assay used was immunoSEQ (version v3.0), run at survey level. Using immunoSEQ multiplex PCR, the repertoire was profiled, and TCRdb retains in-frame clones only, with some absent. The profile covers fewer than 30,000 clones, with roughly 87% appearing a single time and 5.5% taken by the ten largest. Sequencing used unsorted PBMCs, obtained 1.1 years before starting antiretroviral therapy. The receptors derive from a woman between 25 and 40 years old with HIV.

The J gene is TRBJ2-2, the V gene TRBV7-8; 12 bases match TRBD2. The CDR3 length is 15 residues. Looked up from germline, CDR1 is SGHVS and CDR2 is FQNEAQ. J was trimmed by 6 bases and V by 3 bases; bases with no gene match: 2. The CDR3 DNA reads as TGTGCCAGCAGCTTGACTAGCGGGAGCCCCGGGGAGCTGTTTTTT. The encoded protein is CASSLTSGSPGELFF.

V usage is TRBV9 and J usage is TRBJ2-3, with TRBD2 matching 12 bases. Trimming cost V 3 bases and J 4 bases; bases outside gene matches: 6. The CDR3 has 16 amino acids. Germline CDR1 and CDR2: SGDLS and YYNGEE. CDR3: CASSAPLAGGSDTQYF. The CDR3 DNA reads TGTGCCAGCAGCGCCCCACTAGCGGGGGGTTCAGATACGCAGTATTTT.

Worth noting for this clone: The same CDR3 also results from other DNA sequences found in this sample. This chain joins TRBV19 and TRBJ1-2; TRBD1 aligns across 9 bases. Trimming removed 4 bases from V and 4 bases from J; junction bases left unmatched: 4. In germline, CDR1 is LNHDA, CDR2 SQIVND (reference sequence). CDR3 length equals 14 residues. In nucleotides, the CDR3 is TGTGCCAGTAGTAGGGGACAGGGAATCTATGGCTACACCTTC. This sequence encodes CASSRGQGIYGYTF.

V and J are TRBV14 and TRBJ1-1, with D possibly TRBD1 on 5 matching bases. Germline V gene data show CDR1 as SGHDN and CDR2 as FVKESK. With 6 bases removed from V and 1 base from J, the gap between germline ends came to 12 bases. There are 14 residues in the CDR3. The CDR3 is CASRAWGGNTEAFF. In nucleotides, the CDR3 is TGTGCCAGCAGAGCTTGGGGGGGGAACACTGAAGCTTTCTTT.

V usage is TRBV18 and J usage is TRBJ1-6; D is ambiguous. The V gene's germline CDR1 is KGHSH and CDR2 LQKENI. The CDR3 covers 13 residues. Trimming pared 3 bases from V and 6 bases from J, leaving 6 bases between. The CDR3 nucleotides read TGTGCCAGCTCACCGTCACCTAATTCACCCCTCCACTTT. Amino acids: CASSPSPNSPLHF.

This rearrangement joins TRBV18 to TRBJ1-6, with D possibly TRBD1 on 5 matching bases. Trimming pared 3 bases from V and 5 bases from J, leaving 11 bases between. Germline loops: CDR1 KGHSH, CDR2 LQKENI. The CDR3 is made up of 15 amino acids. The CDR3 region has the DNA TGTGCCAGCTCACCTCGGACACAAGATAATTCACCCCTCCACTTT. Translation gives CASSPRTQDNSPLHF.

CDR3 amino acids: CAISDAPDTQYF. CDR3 bases: TGTGCCATCAGTGACGCCCCAGATACGCAGTATTTT. This rearrangement joins TRBV10-3 to TRBJ2-3; D unresolved. Germline-derived CDR1 and CDR2 are ENHRY and SYGVKD. V gave up 3 bases and J gave up 4 bases, with 5 bases separating them. The CDR3 length is 12 residues.

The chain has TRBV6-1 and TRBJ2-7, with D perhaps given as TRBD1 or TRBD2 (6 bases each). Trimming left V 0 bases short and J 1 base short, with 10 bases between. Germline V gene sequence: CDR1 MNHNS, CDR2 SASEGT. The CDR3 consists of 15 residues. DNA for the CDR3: TGTGCCAGCAGTGAAGCGGGGGGCCCTTCCTACGAGCAGTACGTC. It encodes CASSEAGGPSYEQYV.

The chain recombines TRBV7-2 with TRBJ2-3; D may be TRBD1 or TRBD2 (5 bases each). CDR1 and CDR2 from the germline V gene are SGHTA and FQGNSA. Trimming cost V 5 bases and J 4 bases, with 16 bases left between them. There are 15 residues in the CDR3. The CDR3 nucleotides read TGTGCCAGCAGCAGGGACCGAAGATCCTCAGATACGCAGTATTTT. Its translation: CASSRDRRSSDTQYF.

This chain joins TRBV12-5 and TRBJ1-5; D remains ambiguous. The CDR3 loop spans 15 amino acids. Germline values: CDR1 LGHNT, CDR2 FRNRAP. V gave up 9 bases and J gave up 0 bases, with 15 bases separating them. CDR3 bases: TGTGCTAGCTCAAATCCAACCTATAGCAATCAGCCCCAGCATTTT. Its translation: CASSNPTYSNQPQHF.

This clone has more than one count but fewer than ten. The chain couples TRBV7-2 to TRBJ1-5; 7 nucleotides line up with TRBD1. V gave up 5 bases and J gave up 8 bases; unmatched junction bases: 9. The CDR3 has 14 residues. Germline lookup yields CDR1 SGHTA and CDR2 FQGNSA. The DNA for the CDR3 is TGTGCCAGCAGCCCACCGACAGGGAAGGAGCCCCAGCATTTT. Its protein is CASSPPTGKEPQHF. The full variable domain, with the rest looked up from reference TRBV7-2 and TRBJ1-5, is GAGVSQSPSNKVTEKGKDVELRCDPISGHTALYWYRQSLGQGLEFLIYFQGNSAPDKSGLPSDRFSAERTGGSVSTLTIQRTQQEDSAVYLCASSPPTGKEPQHFGDGTRLSIL.

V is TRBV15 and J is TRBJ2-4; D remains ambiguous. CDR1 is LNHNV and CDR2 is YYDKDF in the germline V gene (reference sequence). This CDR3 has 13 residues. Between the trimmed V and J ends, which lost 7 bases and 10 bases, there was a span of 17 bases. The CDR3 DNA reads TGTGCCACCAAGGCCCTACTCTATGGGATTCAGTACTTC. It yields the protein CATKALLYGIQYF.

As DNA, the CDR3 is TGTGCCAGCGCAAAGGGGCAGACTAAAACACTGGCAGCTTTCTTT. Encoded protein: CASAKGQTKTLAAFF. This chain uses TRBV5-6 with TRBJ1-1, with TRBD1 as a possible D gene (5 bases). V lost 7 bases, J lost 10 bases, and 26 bases lay in between. Germline V gene lookup returns CDR1 SGHDT and CDR2 YYEEEE. The CDR3 runs 15 residues. Supplemented by reference TRBV5-6 and TRBJ1-1, the full variable domain reads DAGVTQSPTHLIKTRGQQVTLRCSPKSGHDTVSWYQQALGQGPQFIFQYYEEEERQRGNFPDRFSGHQFPNYSSELNVNALLLGDSALYLCASAKGQTKTLAAFFGQGTRLTVV.

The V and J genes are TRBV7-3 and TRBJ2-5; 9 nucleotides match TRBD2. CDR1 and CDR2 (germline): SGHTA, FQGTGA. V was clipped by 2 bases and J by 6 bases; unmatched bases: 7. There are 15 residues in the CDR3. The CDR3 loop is CASSLGGGAHQTQYF. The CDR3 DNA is TGTGCCAGCAGCTTAGGCGGGGGGGCACACCAGACCCAGTACTTC.

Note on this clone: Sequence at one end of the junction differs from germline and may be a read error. CDR3 DNA sequence: TGTACCAGCGGGACAGGGGCGGGTGGCTACACCTTC. Amino acids: CTSGTGAGGYTF. This chain joins TRBV6-5 and TRBJ1-2, with 10 bases matching TRBD1. The CDR3 has 12 amino acids. Per the germline V gene, CDR1 is MNHEY and CDR2 is SVGAGI.

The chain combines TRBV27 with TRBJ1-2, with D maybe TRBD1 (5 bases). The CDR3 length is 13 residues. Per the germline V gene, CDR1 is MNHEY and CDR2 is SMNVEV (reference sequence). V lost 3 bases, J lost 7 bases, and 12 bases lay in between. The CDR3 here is CASSFRGALGYTF. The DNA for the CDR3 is TGTGCCAGCAGTTTTCGCGGGGCGCTTGGCTACACCTTC.

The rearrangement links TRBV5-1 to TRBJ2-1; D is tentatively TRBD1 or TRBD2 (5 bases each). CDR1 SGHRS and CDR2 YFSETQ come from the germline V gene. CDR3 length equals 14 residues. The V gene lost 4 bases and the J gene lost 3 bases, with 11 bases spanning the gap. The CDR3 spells CASSPGTVYNEQFF. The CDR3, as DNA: TGCGCCAGCAGCCCGGGGACGGTCTACAATGAGCAGTTCTTC.

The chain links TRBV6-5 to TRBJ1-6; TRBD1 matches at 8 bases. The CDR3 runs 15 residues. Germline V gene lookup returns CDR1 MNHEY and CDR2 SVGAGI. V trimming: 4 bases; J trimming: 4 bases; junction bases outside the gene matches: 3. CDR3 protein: CASSFGTGYNSPLHF. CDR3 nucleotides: TGTGCCAGCAGTTTCGGGACAGGTTATAATTCACCCCTCCACTTT.

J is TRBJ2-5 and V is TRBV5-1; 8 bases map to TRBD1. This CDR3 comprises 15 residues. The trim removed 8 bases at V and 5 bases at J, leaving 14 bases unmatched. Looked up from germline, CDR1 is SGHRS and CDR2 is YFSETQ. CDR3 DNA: TGCGCCAGTATTCCTACAGGGGGAGTATTGGAGACCCAGTACTTC. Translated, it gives CASIPTGGVLETQYF.

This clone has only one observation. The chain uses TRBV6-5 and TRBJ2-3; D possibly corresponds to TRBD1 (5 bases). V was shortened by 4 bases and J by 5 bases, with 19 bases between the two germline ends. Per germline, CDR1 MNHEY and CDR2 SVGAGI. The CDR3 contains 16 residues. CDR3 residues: CASSFQRLGRRDTQYF. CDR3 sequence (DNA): TGTGCCAGCAGTTTCCAGAGACTGGGGCGGAGAGATACGCAGTATTTT.

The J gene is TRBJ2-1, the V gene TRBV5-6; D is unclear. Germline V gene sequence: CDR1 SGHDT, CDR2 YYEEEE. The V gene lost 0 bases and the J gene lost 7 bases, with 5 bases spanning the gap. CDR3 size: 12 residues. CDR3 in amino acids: CASSLGPNEQFF. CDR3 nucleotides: TGTGCCAGCAGCTTGGGCCCGAATGAGCAGTTCTTC.

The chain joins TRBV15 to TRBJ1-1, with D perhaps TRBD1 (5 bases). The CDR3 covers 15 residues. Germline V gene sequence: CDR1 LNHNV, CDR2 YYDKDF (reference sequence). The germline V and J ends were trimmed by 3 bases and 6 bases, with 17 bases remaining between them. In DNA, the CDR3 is TGTGCCACCAGCAGTTTAGTCGGGGGAAGCTCTGAAGCTTTCTTT. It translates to CATSSLVGGSSEAFF.

The CDR3: CASSPGDSNGELFF. In nucleotides, the CDR3 is TGTGCCAGCTCACCGGGGGATTCGAACGGGGAGCTGTTTTTT. The chain links TRBV18 to TRBJ2-2, with D possibly being TRBD1 or TRBD2 (5 bases each). This CDR3 is built from 14 residues. The V end lost 3 bases, the J end lost 7 bases, and 12 bases lay between the germline ends. Germline loops: CDR1 KGHSH, CDR2 LQKENI.

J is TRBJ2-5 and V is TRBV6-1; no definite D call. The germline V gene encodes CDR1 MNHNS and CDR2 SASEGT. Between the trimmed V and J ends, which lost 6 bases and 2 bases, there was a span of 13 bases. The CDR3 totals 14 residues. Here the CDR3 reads CASRPNQLQETQYF. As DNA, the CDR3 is TGTGCCAGCAGACCTAACCAATTGCAAGAGACCCAGTACTTC.

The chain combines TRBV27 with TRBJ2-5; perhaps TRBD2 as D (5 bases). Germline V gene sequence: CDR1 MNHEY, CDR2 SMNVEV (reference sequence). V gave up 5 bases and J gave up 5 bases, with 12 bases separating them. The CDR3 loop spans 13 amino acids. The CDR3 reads CASSPPGGETQYF. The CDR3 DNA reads TGTGCCAGCAGTCCCCCGGGCGGGGAGACCCAGTACTTC.

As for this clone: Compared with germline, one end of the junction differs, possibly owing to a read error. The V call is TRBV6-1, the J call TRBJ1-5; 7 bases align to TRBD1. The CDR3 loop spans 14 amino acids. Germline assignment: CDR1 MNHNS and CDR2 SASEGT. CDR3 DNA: TGTGCCAGCAGTGGGATCGACAGGGTAGAGCCACAGCATTTT. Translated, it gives CASSGIDRVEPQHF.

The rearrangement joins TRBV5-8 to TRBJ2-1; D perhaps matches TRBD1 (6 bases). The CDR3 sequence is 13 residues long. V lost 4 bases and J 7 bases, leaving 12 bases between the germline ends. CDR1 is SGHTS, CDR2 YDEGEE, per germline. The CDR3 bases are TGTGCCAGCAGCAAGGACAGACGGAATGAGCAGTTCTTC. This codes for CASSKDRRNEQFF.

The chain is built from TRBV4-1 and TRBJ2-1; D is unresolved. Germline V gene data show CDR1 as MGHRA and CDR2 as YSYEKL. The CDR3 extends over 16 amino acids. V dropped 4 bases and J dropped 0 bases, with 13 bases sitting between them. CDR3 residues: CASSLVSRNSYNEQFF. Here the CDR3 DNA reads TGCGCCAGCAGCCTAGTGAGTCGTAACTCCTACAATGAGCAGTTCTTC.

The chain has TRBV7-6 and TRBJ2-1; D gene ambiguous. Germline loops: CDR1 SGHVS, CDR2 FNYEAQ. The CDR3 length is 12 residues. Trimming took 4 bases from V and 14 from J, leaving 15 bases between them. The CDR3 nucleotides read TGTGCCAGCAGCTCGGACGCCTCGGTAGAGTTCTTC. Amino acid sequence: CASSSDASVEFF.

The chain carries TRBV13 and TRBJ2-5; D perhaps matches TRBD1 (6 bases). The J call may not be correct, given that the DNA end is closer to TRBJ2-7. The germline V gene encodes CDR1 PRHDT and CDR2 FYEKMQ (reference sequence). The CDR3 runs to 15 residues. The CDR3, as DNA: TGTGCCAGCAGCTTAGGGAGAGGGGGCTCCTACGAGCAGTACTTC. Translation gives CASSLGRGGSYEQYF.

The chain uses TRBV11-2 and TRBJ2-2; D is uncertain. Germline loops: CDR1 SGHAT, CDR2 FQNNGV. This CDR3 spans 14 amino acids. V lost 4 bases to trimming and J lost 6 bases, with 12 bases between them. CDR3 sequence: CASSYMQASGELFF. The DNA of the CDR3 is TGTGCCAGCAGCTATATGCAGGCCTCCGGGGAGCTGTTTTTT.